Presented here are 8 T cell receptor beta chains from one specimen sequenced in a study of technical replicates of blood from several donors. Some clones are missing from TCRdb's copy, which holds only in-frame ones; the method was immunoSEQ multiplex PCR. Of about 100,000 clones detected, 90% to 96% appear once; the ten largest clones hold about 0.21%. Sample: T cells isolated from PBMCs. The receptors come from a human donor in good health.

The J gene is TRBJ1-2, the V gene TRBV6-5, with D uncertain. V lost 6 bases and J 8 bases, leaving 19 bases between the germline ends. The V gene's germline CDR1 is MNHEY and CDR2 SVGAGI. This CDR3 has 14 residues. CDR3 protein: CASSYRVGYQGYTF. The CDR3 DNA sequence: TGTGCCAGCAGCTACCGCGTCGGGTATCAGGGCTACACCTTC.

Written as DNA, the CDR3 is TGTGCCAGCGTCTCCGTAGGGGACTATGGCTACACCTTC. This encodes CASVSVGDYGYTF. The rearrangement uses TRBV2 and TRBJ1-2, with D perhaps TRBD1 (5 bases). The CDR3 runs 13 residues. Germline V gene data show CDR1 as SNHLY and CDR2 as FYNNEI. With 8 bases removed from V and 3 bases from J, the gap between germline ends came to 13 bases.

CDR3: CASRAGQLTEAFF. The CDR3 DNA sequence: TGTGCCAGCAGGGCGGGACAGCTCACTGAAGCTTTCTTT. The chain joins TRBV6-5 to TRBJ1-1; 7 bases map to TRBD1. Germline V gives CDR1 MNHEY, CDR2 SVGAGI. The CDR3 length is 13 residues. V trimming: 6 bases; J trimming: 4 bases; junction bases outside the gene matches: 5.

The V gene is TRBV10-3, the J gene TRBJ2-6, with D possibly being TRBD2 (5 bases). Trimming stripped 7 bases from V and 0 bases from J, with 13 bases between. Germline CDR1 reads ENHRY; CDR2 reads SYGVKD. This CDR3 has 16 amino acids. The CDR3 DNA follows: TGTGCCATCACCTCGGACTCCTCCTCTGGGGCCAACGTCCTGACTTTC. Amino acids: CAITSDSSSGANVLTF.

This rearrangement joins TRBV27 to TRBJ2-1; D not certain. The CDR3 is made up of 16 amino acids. The ends were cut back, 5 bases at V and 6 bases at J, with 20 bases in the middle. The germline V gene has CDR1 MNHEY and CDR2 SMNVEV (reference sequence). The CDR3 loop is CASSPQTPSSGNEQFF. CDR3 DNA sequence: TGTGCCAGCAGTCCACAAACTCCTTCTAGTGGCAATGAGCAGTTCTTC.

This sequence joins TRBV15 and TRBJ2-5, with D perhaps matching TRBD1 (5 bases). Germline values: CDR1 LNHNV, CDR2 YYDKDF (reference sequence). Trimming left V 0 bases short and J 1 base short, with 9 bases between. The CDR3 has 15 residues. The CDR3 loop is CATSRDKGPQETQYF. CDR3 nucleotides: TGTGCCACCAGCAGAGATAAGGGGCCCCAAGAGACCCAGTACTTC.

V usage is TRBV10-1 and J usage is TRBJ2-5; a weak D match, TRBD2 (5 bases). With 3 bases removed from V and 4 bases from J, the gap between germline ends came to 12 bases. Germline V gives CDR1 WNHNN, CDR2 SYGVQD (reference sequence). This CDR3 is built from 14 residues. Here the CDR3 reads CASSDNGLLETQYF. The CDR3, as DNA: TGCGCCAGCAGTGATAATGGACTTCTAGAGACCCAGTACTTC.

The gene calls are TRBV28 and TRBJ2-4, with TRBD2 matching over 10 bases. The trim removed 4 bases at V and 9 bases at J, leaving 12 bases unmatched. The germline CDR1 and CDR2 sequences are MDHEN and SYDVKM. The CDR3 is 16 amino acids. The CDR3 DNA is TGTGCCAGCAGTTGGGGACTAGCGTCACAGGGAGGCATTCAGTACTTC. As protein: CASSWGLASQGGIQYF.